The clone carrying this T cell receptor beta chain was seen many times. Its antigen is not known. CDR1 and CDR2 (germline): DFQATT, SNEGSKA (reference sequence). This CDR3 is 14 amino acids long. V was shortened by 3 bases and J by 0 bases, with 9 bases between the two germline ends. This record comes from a study of identical twins. Study observations and caveats: One should note that invariant MAIT and iNKT cells could partly confound zero-insertion analyses. Memory repertoires showed no such pattern, whereas abundant cord blood beta clonotypes carried fewer insertions.

Template switching (which added a universal primer site) was used, and cDNA carried unique molecular identifiers. TCRdb reprocessed the 5' RACE reads via MiXCR and lists one record per CDR3 protein. The table includes about 890,000 distinct CDR3 sequences, roughly an eighth detected once. These data were also filed under a second study, of yellow fever vaccine responses in identical twins. That report adds: Twins reportedly mounted vaccine T cell responses that seemed partly convergent, partly personalized.

The source material was PBMCs. This chain uses TRBV20-1 with TRBJ2-1; TRBD2 might be the D (6 bases). This TCR was sampled from a woman between 18 and 30 years old in good health. This CDR3 reads CSASRGSSYNEQFF. CDR3 in DNA: TGCAGTGCTAGCCGGGGGAGCTCCTACAATGAGCAGTTCTTC.